This T cell receptor (beta chain) is drawn from a study of spatial heterogeneity in lung cancer. At the level of the study: The library had UMIs, and each TCR and UMI pair averaged more than ten raw reads.

This clonotype showed up many times. Time point: blood at routine non-recurrence follow-up after resection. Whole RNA obtained from tumor, nontumor lung or frozen PBMC underwent sequencing without sorting. TCRdb analysed the 5' RACE reads with MiXCR anew, one entry per CDR3 protein. This table has roughly 26,000 distinct CDR3 sequences, roughly 5.6% appearing once. The CDR3 covers 16 residues. The germline CDR1 and CDR2 sequences are SGHTS and YDEGEE. The V gene lost 4 bases and the J gene lost 0 bases, with 13 bases spanning the gap. The source is a male donor with early-stage non-small cell lung cancer. The chain uses TRBV5-8 and TRBJ2-2, with no clear D. Sequencing was performed on PBMCs, taken at follow-up. CDR3 DNA: TGTGCCAGCAGCGGGAAGGGTTCTTCGAACACCGGGGAGCTGTTTTTT. It codes for CASSGKGSSNTGELFF. Based on the CDR3 plus reference TRBV5-8 and TRBJ2-2, the full variable domain is EAGVTQSPTHLIKTRGQQATLRCSPISGHTSVYWYQQALGLGLQFLLWYDEGEERNRGNFPPRFSGRQFPNYSSELNVNALELEDSALYLCASSGKGSSNTGELFFGEGSRLTVL.